This T cell receptor beta chain originates from a study of identical twins. Germline trimming cut 8 bases from V and 4 bases from J; bases unmatched to any gene: 4. This CDR3 contains 14 residues. Germline lookup yields CDR1 SNHLY and CDR2 FYNNEI. Unique molecular identifiers were in the cDNA, with template-switch universal primer binding. TCRdb analysed the 5' RACE reads with MiXCR anew, one entry per CDR3 protein. The sample lists a few hundred thousand distinct CDR3 sequences, 13% to 15% occurring once. Study-wide points: With monozygotic twins, out-of-frame TCR alpha sharing exceeded what models estimated. Where out-of-frame alpha sequences were twin-shared, they showed excess low generation probability.

As for this clonotype: Its antigen is currently unknown.

The same specimen was also included in a second study, on yellow fever vaccine responses in identical twins.

The clonotype originates from a woman aged 18-35 years in good health. Sequencing was done on a sample of CD4+ T cells sorted from blood. The chain is built from TRBV2 and TRBJ2-1, with 11 positions matching TRBD2. In nucleotides, the CDR3 is TGTGCCAGCGATAGACTAGCGGGATACAATGAGCAGTTCTTC. Translation gives CASDRLAGYNEQFF. Using reference TRBV2 and TRBJ2-1 for the parts outside the CDR3, the full variable domain is EPEVTQTPSHQVTQMGQEVILRCVPISNHLYFYWYRQILGQKVEFLVSFYNNEISEKSEIFDDQFSVERPDGSNFTLKIRSTKLEDSAMYFCASDRLAGYNEQFFGPGTRLTVL.